These 23 T cell receptor beta chains were all obtained from the same sample, sequenced in a study of blood T cell repertoires in COVID-19. Generated by immunoSEQ multiplex PCR, the TCRdb table keeps only in-frame clones and is missing some. The sample holds a few hundred thousand clones, 82% seen once. Specimen: peripheral blood. The receptors shown here come from a woman of 80 years or more with acute or convalescent COVID-19.

This rearrangement joins TRBV7-2 to TRBJ2-5; 9 nucleotides match TRBD2. V dropped 5 bases and J dropped 9; count of bases not matched to a gene: 13. The germline CDR1 and CDR2 sequences are SGHTA and FQGNSA. There are 15 residues in the CDR3. In nucleotides, the CDR3 is TGTGCCAGCAGCCTTCAGCGGGGGGACCTTAGGCCCCAGTACTTC. Its protein product is CASSLQRGDLRPQYF.

The V call is TRBV20-1, the J call TRBJ1-2; D unresolved. Germline values: CDR1 DFQATT, CDR2 SNEGSKA (reference sequence). V lost 2 bases and J lost 9, with 7 bases in between. The CDR3 is made up of 10 amino acids. The CDR3 nucleotides read TGCAGTGCTAGATCGGGAAGCTACACCTTC. It encodes CSARSGSYTF.

V is TRBV28 and J is TRBJ1-5; no clear D gene. This CDR3 is 17 amino acids long. Germline V gene data show CDR1 as MDHEN and CDR2 as SYDVKM. Trimming stripped 3 bases from V and 4 bases from J, with 19 bases between. Here the CDR3 reads CASSLVGSAGRNQPQHF. CDR3 nucleotides: TGTGCCAGCAGTTTGGTTGGGTCAGCGGGTCGAAATCAGCCCCAGCATTTT.

This chain links TRBV2 with TRBJ1-5, with D perhaps matching TRBD1 (6 bases). The V end was cut by 8 bases, the J end by 6 bases, with 17 bases between. The germline CDR1 and CDR2 sequences are SNHLY and FYNNEI. The CDR3 is 14 residues long. The CDR3 DNA follows: TGTGCCAGCCAAGCCGGGAACAGGGCTCAGCCCCAGCATTTT. Residues: CASQAGNRAQPQHF.

The DNA of the CDR3 is TGTGCCAGCAGCTTAGGGGACAGGGGGCAAGATACGCAGTATTTT. This sequence encodes CASSLGDRGQDTQYF. The rearrangement uses TRBV11-2 and TRBJ2-3, with 12 bases identical to TRBD1. In germline, CDR1 is SGHAT, CDR2 FQNNGV. V dropped 1 base and J dropped 5; count of bases not matched to a gene: 1. The CDR3 spans 15 residues.

CDR3 sequence (DNA): TGTGCCAGCAGCGTAGGGGAGCTCAATTCACCCCTCCACTTT. This sequence encodes CASSVGELNSPLHF. The chain employs TRBV9 and TRBJ1-6, with D uncertain. V shed 0 bases and J shed 7 bases, with 8 bases lying between them. The V gene's germline CDR1 is SGDLS and CDR2 YYNGEE. This CDR3 contains 14 residues.

This clone was seen only once. The V gene is TRBV6-5, the J gene TRBJ2-7; weak D call: TRBD2 (5 bases). This CDR3 has 13 amino acids. Germline V gives CDR1 MNHEY, CDR2 SVGAGI. The V gene lost 6 bases and the J gene lost 4 bases, with 13 bases spanning the gap. This CDR3 is CASRAGNLYEQYF. The CDR3 DNA follows: TGTGCCAGCAGGGCCGGGAACCTTTACGAGCAGTACTTC.

The chain joins TRBV6-2 or TRBV6-3 to TRBJ1-1; D remains unclear. The V and J ends lost 4 bases and 4 bases respectively, with 16 bases between them. The CDR3 is 15 residues long. The V gene's germline CDR1 is MNHEY and CDR2 SVGEGT. The CDR3 DNA is TGTGCCAGCAGTTCCATACAGAGATCCACCACTGAAGCTTTCTTT. Protein: CASSSIQRSTTEAFF.

The genes are TRBV10-3 and TRBJ2-2; no definite D call. Germline CDR1 and CDR2: ENHRY and SYGVKD. The CDR3 has 17 residues. The ends were cut back, 3 bases at V and 0 bases at J, with 14 bases in the middle. The CDR3 DNA reads TGTGCCATCAGTGATCCCGGCAGGTCCGCGAACACCGGGGAGCTGTTTTTT. It encodes CAISDPGRSANTGELFF.

This clone occurred a few times. The rearrangement uses TRBV6-5 and TRBJ2-7, with D possibly being TRBD2 (6 bases). V was cut by 2 bases and J by 6 bases, with 11 bases left in between. Germline V CDR1 and CDR2: MNHEY, SVGAGI. There are 13 residues in the CDR3. Here the CDR3 reads CASSYRGRSEQYF. CDR3 bases: TGTGCCAGCAGTTACCGGGGGAGGTCCGAGCAGTACTTC.

This chain joins TRBV9 and TRBJ1-4; D may be TRBD1 (6 bases). The CDR3 contains 14 residues. Looked up from germline, CDR1 is SGDLS and CDR2 is YYNGEE. The ends were cut back, 3 bases at V and 7 bases at J, with 13 bases in the middle. CDR3 loop: CASSGRDIGEKLFF. The CDR3 DNA is TGTGCCAGCAGCGGCCGGGACATCGGTGAAAAACTGTTTTTT.

This chain joins TRBV7-9 and TRBJ1-2; unclear D gene. CDR1 SEHNR and CDR2 FQNEAQ come from the germline V gene (reference sequence). Trimming removed 2 bases from V and 8 bases from J, with 12 bases in between. The CDR3 extends over 13 amino acids. DNA for the CDR3: TGTGCCAGCAGCTTAAGCGGGATCGAAGGCTACACCTTC. Protein sequence: CASSLSGIEGYTF.

The chain uses TRBV11-3 and TRBJ2-1, with 8 bases lining up with TRBD1. Per the germline V gene, CDR1 is SGHNT and CDR2 is YENEEA. This CDR3 region has 16 residues. V gave up 0 bases and J gave up 4 bases; unmatched junction bases: 5. The CDR3 nucleotides read TGTGCCAGCAGCTTAGATGGGGGGACAGGTTACAATGAGCAGTTCTTC. Translating gives CASSLDGGTGYNEQFF.

V is TRBV6-1 and J is TRBJ2-7; D gene uncertain. V lost 5 bases and J 7 bases, leaving 9 bases between the germline ends. The CDR3 extends over 11 amino acids. Germline values: CDR1 MNHNS, CDR2 SASEGT. This chain's CDR3 is CASSFLGEQYF. CDR3 nucleotide sequence: TGTGCCAGCAGTTTCCTCGGGGAGCAGTACTTC.

This chain uses TRBV5-4 with TRBJ2-1; 12 bases are shared with TRBD1. J was trimmed by 8 bases and V by 4 bases; bases with no gene match: 19. The CDR3 extends over 19 amino acids. Per the germline V gene, CDR1 is SGHNT and CDR2 is YYREEE (reference sequence). CDR3 DNA: TGTGCCAGCAGCGGGAGCACGGGACAGGGGGCTCGAATGGGATATGAGCAGTTCTTC. Its translation: CASSGSTGQGARMGYEQFF.

This chain connects TRBV27 to TRBJ1-1, with TRBD1 identical over 7 bases. J was trimmed by 1 base and V by 6 bases; bases with no gene match: 11. The CDR3 has 16 amino acids. Per the germline V gene, CDR1 is MNHEY and CDR2 is SMNVEV (reference sequence). This CDR3 is CASRGRPGTENTEAFF. DNA for the CDR3: TGTGCCAGCAGAGGACGACCCGGGACAGAGAACACTGAAGCTTTCTTT.

J is TRBJ1-1 and V is TRBV11-2; no reliable D call. The CDR3 loop spans 15 amino acids. The V end was cut by 4 bases, the J end by 6 bases, with 18 bases between. Looked up from germline, CDR1 is SGHAT and CDR2 is FQNNGV. The CDR3 sequence: CASSSVKGLNSEAFF. The DNA of the CDR3 is TGTGCCAGCAGCTCAGTAAAAGGACTAAACTCTGAAGCTTTCTTT.

The rearrangement uses TRBV5-1 and TRBJ2-4, with D tentatively TRBD1 (6 bases). The CDR3 is made up of 14 amino acids. Germline V gives CDR1 SGHRS, CDR2 YFSETQ. The germline V and J ends were trimmed by 3 bases and 8 bases, with 15 bases remaining between them. The CDR3 protein is CASSSLDSRHIQYF. For the CDR3, the DNA is TGCGCCAGCAGCTCCCTGGACAGTCGACACATTCAGTACTTC.

The rearrangement joins TRBV9 to TRBJ1-2; 7 positions agree with TRBD1. CDR1 and CDR2 (germline): SGDLS, YYNGEE. J gave up 6 bases and V 4 bases, and 15 bases lay outside the gene matches. The CDR3 totals 16 residues. The CDR3 nucleotides are TGTGCCAGCAGCTTATCGGGACAGAATCTTGGGGATGGCTACACCTTC. Its translation: CASSLSGQNLGDGYTF.

The gene calls are TRBV19 and TRBJ1-1, with D possibly being TRBD1 (5 bases). Between the trimmed V and J ends, which lost 5 bases and 1 base, there was a span of 8 bases. There are 13 residues in the CDR3. Germline CDR1 reads LNHDA; CDR2 reads SQIVND (reference sequence). The CDR3 protein is CASSADRNTEAFF. In DNA form, the CDR3 reads TGTGCCAGTAGTGCCGACAGGAACACTGAAGCTTTCTTT.

This clone was found a few times. The rearrangement uses TRBV11-3 and TRBJ2-2; 7 bases are a match to TRBD2. Germline trimming cut 4 bases from V and 1 base from J; bases unmatched to any gene: 6. CDR3 size: 16 residues. Germline loops: CDR1 SGHNT, CDR2 YENEEA. The CDR3: CASSSRGVLNTGELFF. Written as DNA, the CDR3 is TGTGCCAGCAGCTCTCGGGGGGTCCTGAACACCGGGGAGCTGTTTTTT.

The rearrangement links TRBV30 to TRBJ1-6, with 8 nucleotides matching TRBD1. Germline trimming cut 5 bases from V and 7 bases from J; bases unmatched to any gene: 7. The CDR3 is 14 amino acids. The V gene's germline CDR1 is GTSNPN and CDR2 SVGIG (reference sequence). CDR3 sequence (DNA): TGTGCCTGGGAAAGGACAGGGCACAATTCACCCCTCCACTTT. It translates to CAWERTGHNSPLHF.

The chain couples TRBV13 to TRBJ1-2, with 9 bases lining up with TRBD1. Germline CDR1 reads PRHDT; CDR2 reads FYEKMQ (reference sequence). The V gene end was trimmed by 4 bases and the J gene end by 4 bases; junction bases not matched to a gene: 10. The CDR3 loop spans 16 amino acids. The CDR3 DNA reads TGTGCCAGCAGCTGGGGAGGACAGGGGCGAAGCTATGGCTACACCTTC. Translated, it gives CASSWGGQGRSYGYTF.